A selection of T cell receptor beta chains follows, all from one sample in a study of cytomegalovirus exposure and HLA in healthy donors. The protocol was immunoSEQ multiplex PCR, while the TCRdb copy is restricted to in-frame clones and leaves out a portion. The sample lists about 150,000 clones, under 90% occurring once. The sample comprised PBMCs. The receptor set was obtained from a man younger than 35 in good health and CMV-seronegative. Each CDR3 is given without its conserved first and last residue.

v_call: TRBV27; j_call: TRBJ2-6; cdr3_aa: ASSTLGKAGANVLT
v_call: TRBV19; j_call: TRBJ2-5; cdr3_aa: ASRTGTGEETQY
v_call: TRBV6-1; j_call: TRBJ2-2; cdr3_aa: ASRYTGKRTGELF
v_call: TRBV6-6; j_call: TRBJ2-7; cdr3_aa: ASSPRAGGSSYEQY
v_call: TRBV9; j_call: TRBJ2-1; cdr3_aa: ASSAEQVTSSYNEQF
v_call: TRBV6-1; j_call: TRBJ2-1; cdr3_aa: ASLGLTNEQF
v_call: TRBV6-5; j_call: TRBJ1-1; cdr3_aa: ASTLNRGGSTEAF
v_call: TRBV29-1; j_call: TRBJ2-1; cdr3_aa: SVEAILAGAYNEQF
v_call: TRBV7-9; j_call: TRBJ2-7; cdr3_aa: SSSYDRAYEQY
v_call: TRBV15; j_call: TRBJ2-7; cdr3_aa: ATSMGQTYEQY
v_call: TRBV29-1; j_call: TRBJ2-1; cdr3_aa: SAEVGGTLVEQF
v_call: TRBV7-2; j_call: TRBJ2-7; cdr3_aa: ASSSPASGSGTYEQY
v_call: TRBV27; j_call: TRBJ1-2; cdr3_aa: ASSSKGQGVKGYT
v_call: TRBV5-8; j_call: TRBJ1-4; cdr3_aa: ASSPGTGVLHEKLF
v_call: TRBV25-1; j_call: TRBJ2-2; cdr3_aa: ASSDYPWTGGNTGELF
v_call: TRBV6-1; j_call: TRBJ1-4; cdr3_aa: ASSRDRGREKLF
v_call: TRBV6-5; j_call: TRBJ1-2; cdr3_aa: ASKQGPYGYT
v_call: TRBV28; j_call: TRBJ1-1; cdr3_aa: ASSFLGGNAEAF
v_call: TRBV6-5; j_call: TRBJ2-7; cdr3_aa: ASSPPGGPYEQY
v_call: TRBV5-1; j_call: TRBJ2-6; cdr3_aa: ASSTGRTGANVLT